This entry lists 15 T cell receptor beta chains sequenced from one sample in a study of T cell repertoires in cytomegalovirus infection. Their recognized antigens are unknown. MiXCR, run by TCRdb on the reads, gives a single entry per CDR3 protein. Among 550,000 to 700,000 distinct CDR3 sequences, around two fifths were seen once, and the ten largest hold 48%. The sample was cultured PBMCs, taken from culture after CMV antigen stimulation. The receptors here all came from a human donor in good health (CMV status not recorded). Some clones in this sample may be carry-over from other donors' samples.

V is TRBV30 and J is TRBJ1-2; 10 bases line up with TRBD1. V was clipped by 5 bases and J by 5 bases; unmatched bases: 5. The V gene's germline CDR1 is GTSNPN and CDR2 SVGIG (reference sequence). This CDR3 has 13 residues. The CDR3 coding sequence is TGTGCCTGGGCCCGGACAGGGGGGTATGGCTACACCTTC. The encoded protein is CAWARTGGYGYTF.

This clonotype was counted a few times. The rearrangement joins TRBV12-3 or TRBV12-4 to TRBJ2-2, with D perhaps matching TRBD1 (6 bases). Trimming took off 2 bases at V and 3 bases at J, with 13 bases between the two ends. The CDR3 consists of 16 residues. CDR3 amino acids: CASSLIGGSDTGELFF. The CDR3 region has the DNA TGTGCCAGCAGTTTAATAGGGGGTTCGGACACCGGGGAGCTGTTTTTT.

This clonotype was detected only a few times. This chain joins TRBV3-1 and TRBJ1-5; no reliable D call. Germline V gene lookup returns CDR1 LGHDT and CDR2 YNNKEL (reference sequence). CDR3 length equals 13 residues. V was shortened by 0 bases and J by 9 bases, with 9 bases between the two germline ends. CDR3 nucleotides: TGTGCCAGCAGCCAAGAAGAATCTGCGCCCCAGCATTTT. Its protein is CASSQEESAPQHF.

The gene calls are TRBV7-6 and TRBJ2-7, with 7 bases matching TRBD1. Germline CDR1 SGHVS, CDR2 FNYEAQ. V was pared by 5 bases and J by 5 bases, with 9 bases of the junction left unmatched. This CDR3 has 14 residues. The CDR3 reads CASSRQGAGDEQYF. The CDR3 region has the DNA TGTGCCAGCAGCCGACAGGGAGCCGGGGACGAGCAGTACTTC.

At least ten counts were recorded for this clonotype. This chain joins TRBV7-6 and TRBJ2-1, with D unclear. Germline V gene lookup returns CDR1 SGHVS and CDR2 FNYEAQ. The CDR3 length is 13 residues. V was trimmed by 1 base and J by 6 bases, leaving 7 bases between them. The CDR3 spells CASSLEKANEQFF. The DNA for the CDR3 is TGTGCCAGCAGCTTAGAAAAGGCCAATGAGCAGTTCTTC.

This chain joins TRBV12-3 or TRBV12-4 and TRBJ1-6; 7 bases fit TRBD1. The CDR3 totals 15 residues. Losses at the gene ends were 3 bases for V and 9 bases for J; bases not matched to a gene: 8. This CDR3 is CASSFQGGDTSPLHF. CDR3 in DNA: TGTGCCAGCAGTTTTCAGGGGGGCGATACTTCACCCCTCCACTTT.

This clonotype was observed a handful of times. CDR3 coding DNA: TGTGCCAGCAGCATCCCGGGATCTAATGAAAAACTGTTTTTT. This encodes CASSIPGSNEKLFF. The rearrangement uses TRBV7-9 and TRBJ1-4; D remains ambiguous. Trimming removed 5 bases from V and 3 bases from J, with 10 bases in between. This CDR3 spans 14 amino acids. Germline V gene data show CDR1 as SEHNR and CDR2 as FQNEAQ (reference sequence).

This clonotype has a handful of counts. The chain couples TRBV20-1 to TRBJ2-3, with TRBD2 identical over 7 bases. Losses at the gene ends were 5 bases for V and 4 bases for J; bases not matched to a gene: 9. This CDR3 region has 14 residues. CDR1 and CDR2 (germline): DFQATT, SNEGSKA (reference sequence). In nucleotides, the CDR3 is TGCAGTGCTGGGGGGGGAGGGTTGTCAGATACGCAGTATTTT. This codes for CSAGGGGLSDTQYF.

This clonotype was found a few times. This chain uses TRBV7-2 with TRBJ2-1, with 9 bases lining up with TRBD1. The germline gives CDR1 SGHTA, CDR2 FQGNSA. With 5 bases clipped from V and 7 bases from J, the junction kept 9 bases outside the gene matches. The CDR3 consists of 15 residues. CDR3 residues: CASSQRDRVWNEQFF. In DNA form, the CDR3 reads TGTGCCAGCAGCCAACGGGACAGGGTGTGGAATGAGCAGTTCTTC.

CDR3 loop: CSARGAGEPLHF. The CDR3, as DNA: TGCAGTGCTAGAGGGGCCGGTGAACCCCTCCACTTT. J is TRBJ1-6 and V is TRBV20-1, with D uncertain. CDR3 length: 12 residues. V was cut by 1 base and J by 12 bases, with 10 bases left in between. Looked up from germline, CDR1 is DFQATT and CDR2 is SNEGSKA (reference sequence).

In this sample, this clonotype turned up once. The V gene is TRBV7-3, the J gene TRBJ1-6, with D tentatively TRBD1 (5 bases). Germline loops: CDR1 SGHTA, CDR2 FQGTGA. The CDR3 totals 16 residues. With 4 bases removed from V and 13 bases from J, the gap between germline ends came to 23 bases. CDR3 sequence: CASSSDPGGSRNPLHF. The DNA of the CDR3 is TGTGCCAGCAGCTCCGACCCCGGGGGATCCCGAAACCCCCTCCACTTT. The full variable domain, completed using reference TRBV7-3 and TRBJ1-6, is GAGVSQTPSNKVTEKGKYVELRCDPISGHTALYWYRQSLGQGPEFLIYFQGTGAADDSGLPNDRFFAVRPEGSVSTLKIQRTERGDSAVYLCASSSDPGGSRNPLHFGNGTRLTVT.

This clonotype was recorded a few times. V gene TRBV12-3 or TRBV12-4 combines with J gene TRBJ2-3, with 9 bases fitting TRBD1. J gave up 2 bases and V 3 bases, and 6 bases lay outside the gene matches. There are 16 residues in the CDR3. The CDR3 coding sequence is TGTGCCAGCAGTTTCAGGACAGGGGTCCACACAGATACGCAGTATTTT. Residues: CASSFRTGVHTDTQYF.

V usage is TRBV10-2 and J usage is TRBJ2-6; 9 bases agree with TRBD1. Trimming cost V 8 bases and J 0 bases; bases outside gene matches: 5. CDR3 length: 16 residues. CDR1 and CDR2 (germline): WSHSY, SAAADI. CDR3 protein: CASGDRARSGANVLTF. The CDR3 region has the DNA TGCGCCAGCGGGGACAGGGCCCGCTCTGGGGCCAACGTCCTGACTTTC.

This rearrangement joins TRBV25-1 to TRBJ2-5, with 13 positions matching TRBD2. The CDR3 extends over 17 amino acids. Germline trimming cut 2 bases from V and 5 bases from J; bases unmatched to any gene: 8. Germline V gene data show CDR1 as MGHDK and CDR2 as SYGVNS. CDR3 loop: CASSEKLAGGPGETQYF. CDR3 sequence (DNA): TGTGCCAGCAGTGAAAAACTAGCGGGAGGGCCAGGGGAGACCCAGTACTTC.

This clonotype was detected only a few times. The chain employs TRBV6-2 or TRBV6-3 and TRBJ1-1; 7 nucleotides agree with TRBD1. With V trimmed by 6 bases and J by 7 bases, 14 bases remained unmatched. The CDR3 spans 15 residues. Germline V lookup: CDR1 MNHEY, CDR2 SVGEGT. CDR3 in DNA: TGTGCCAGCAGCCCGATGGACAGGAATTATATTGAAGCTTTCTTT. This gives the protein CASSPMDRNYIEAFF.